Below are 12 T cell receptor beta chains sequenced from a single sample in a study of T-cell reconstitution after alpha-beta-depleted transplantation in children. A TCRbeta library incorporating unique molecular identifiers was prepared. TCRdb ran MiXCR on the PCR reads and lists one entry per CDR3 protein. The table records some 200,000 distinct CDR3 sequences, approximately 7% of them present only once. Sequenced material: PBMCs, taken before TCRalphabeta/CD19-depleted stem cell transplant. These receptors were collected from a boy aged 2 to 10 with acute lymphoblastic leukemia, due to receive a stem cell transplant.

In this sample, this clonotype turned up many times. At one end the junction does not follow the germline gene, possibly because of a read error. The V and J genes are TRBV5-1 and TRBJ2-5; no clear D gene. The CDR3 is 13 amino acids. Germline V gene lookup returns CDR1 SGHRS and CDR2 YFSETQ. The CDR3 loop is CASSLSGTETQYF. In DNA form, the CDR3 reads TGTGCCAGCAGTTTATCAGGAACGGAGACCCAGTACTTC.

This clonotype was counted ten times or more. This chain connects TRBV28 to TRBJ2-2, with D possibly being TRBD1 (6 bases). CDR3 size: 13 residues. V gave up 5 bases and J gave up 5 bases, with 9 bases separating them. The germline CDR1 and CDR2 sequences are MDHEN and SYDVKM. CDR3 sequence (DNA): TGTGCCAGCAGTCCTCAGGGGACCGGGGAGCTGTTTTTT. Its translation is CASSPQGTGELFF.

This clonotype has just a few counts. The chain links TRBV18 to TRBJ2-3; a weak D match, TRBD2 (5 bases). Trimming shortened V by 4 bases and J by 1 base, and 12 bases separated the two germline ends. Per the germline V gene, CDR1 is KGHSH and CDR2 is LQKENI. The CDR3 contains 15 residues. The CDR3 DNA sequence: TGTGCCAGCTCACATAGCGAGAGTGGCACAGATACGCAGTATTTT. Translated, it gives CASSHSESGTDTQYF.

Note on this clonotype: An end of the junction differs from the germline gene, which may be a read error. This chain joins TRBV7-2 and TRBJ1-4, with unresolved D. The germline gives CDR1 SGHTA, CDR2 FQGNSA. The CDR3 extends over 14 amino acids. CDR3 sequence reads: CASSPGGTNEKVFF. DNA for the CDR3: TGTGCCAGCAGCCCCGGAGGTACTAATGAAAAAGTGTTTTTT.

The chain is built from TRBV12-3 or TRBV12-4 and TRBJ1-2; no firm D call. The CDR3 contains 13 residues. Deletions cut 6 bases from V and 7 bases from J, with 15 bases between. For the CDR3, the DNA is TGTGCCAGCAGCATCGGGGAGATGCGTGGCTACACCTTC. Its translation: CASSIGEMRGYTF.

This clonotype was recorded a few times. The chain has TRBV7-2 and TRBJ2-5; tentative D call: TRBD1 (6 bases). CDR3 length equals 15 residues. V was pared by 5 bases and J by 2 bases, with 15 bases between. The V gene's germline CDR1 is SGHTA and CDR2 FQGNSA. This CDR3 is CASSQVQGPQETQYF. The DNA of the CDR3 is TGTGCCAGCAGCCAAGTACAGGGACCTCAAGAGACCCAGTACTTC.

The J gene is TRBJ2-1, the V gene TRBV14; D is possibly TRBD1 (5 bases). Germline V gene sequence: CDR1 SGHDN, CDR2 FVKESK. The CDR3 loop spans 12 amino acids. The germline V and J ends were trimmed by 3 bases and 9 bases, with 9 bases remaining between them. CDR3 amino acids: CASSHREGEQFF. In nucleotides, the CDR3 is TGTGCCAGCAGCCACAGGGAAGGTGAGCAGTTCTTC.

This clonotype has a count of ten or more. The rearrangement joins TRBV7-6 to TRBJ1-5; D is unresolved. The CDR3 is 14 amino acids. Trimming took 3 bases from V and 7 from J, leaving 13 bases between them. Germline-derived CDR1 and CDR2 are SGHVS and FNYEAQ. The CDR3 nucleotides are TGTGCCAGCAGCTTGGAGGGTTGGGGACAGCCCCAGCATTTT. It codes for CASSLEGWGQPQHF.

This clonotype was picked up many times. V is TRBV5-1 and J is TRBJ1-1, with TRBD1 matching over 10 bases. CDR3 length: 20 residues. CDR1 is SGHRS and CDR2 is YFSETQ in the germline V gene. V gave up 2 bases and J gave up 2 bases; unmatched junction bases: 18. The CDR3 coding sequence is TGCGCCAGCAGCTTCTGGGGGACAGGGGCCAGGAGGGCCCTTAACACTGAAGCTTTCTTT. Translation: CASSFWGTGARRALNTEAFF.

This sequence joins TRBV7-2 and TRBJ2-7; the D gene is possibly TRBD2 (6 bases). This CDR3 is built from 16 residues. The germline gives CDR1 SGHTA, CDR2 FQGNSA. The germline V and J ends were trimmed by 4 bases and 5 bases, with 21 bases remaining between them. Here the CDR3 reads CASSSDPGLSFHEQYF. Here the CDR3 DNA reads TGTGCCAGCAGCTCAGACCCGGGACTCTCATTCCACGAGCAGTACTTC.

This clonotype occurred many times. The chain carries TRBV4-2 and TRBJ1-1, with a tentative D call TRBD1 (5 bases). Looked up from germline, CDR1 is LGHNA and CDR2 is YNFKEQ. This CDR3 comprises 13 residues. V was shortened by 4 bases and J by 9 bases, with 15 bases between the two germline ends. Written as DNA, the CDR3 is TGTGCCAGCAGCCCCGCATGGGGCGAGAAAGCTTTCTTT. Its translation is CASSPAWGEKAFF.

V is TRBV12-3 or TRBV12-4 and J is TRBJ2-5, with 9 bases aligning to TRBD2. This CDR3 region has 11 residues. After removal of 8 bases from V and 5 bases from J, the junction contained 0 bases not matched to a gene. The CDR3 region has the DNA TGTGCCAGCGCGGGGGGGGAGACCCAGTACTTC. As protein: CASAGGETQYF.